This entry features one TCR beta chain sequence. The sample belongs to a study of blood T cell repertoires in COVID-19. Across the whole study: Sources were T cells, B-cell-depleted T cells, or PBMCs; the material itself was cDNA or gDNA.

This CDR3 has 17 amino acids. Germline CDR1 reads MGHRA; CDR2 reads YSYEKL. With V trimmed by 2 bases and J by 15 bases, 14 bases remained unmatched. TCRdb keeps only in-frame clones here, not all; method: immunoSEQ multiplex PCR. The repertoire includes tens of thousands of clones, more than 75% of them detected once, and 18% sits in the top ten. The sequencing sample was made of peripheral blood. The rearrangement joins TRBV4-1 to TRBJ1-6, with 12 bases fitting TRBD1. This clonotype originated in a human donor in a cohort sampled during active COVID-19. The CDR3 region has the DNA TGCGCCAGCAGCCAAAGTAGGGACAGGGGGCTTCTTTTCCTCCTCCACTTT. Translating it yields CASSQSRDRGLLFLLHF.